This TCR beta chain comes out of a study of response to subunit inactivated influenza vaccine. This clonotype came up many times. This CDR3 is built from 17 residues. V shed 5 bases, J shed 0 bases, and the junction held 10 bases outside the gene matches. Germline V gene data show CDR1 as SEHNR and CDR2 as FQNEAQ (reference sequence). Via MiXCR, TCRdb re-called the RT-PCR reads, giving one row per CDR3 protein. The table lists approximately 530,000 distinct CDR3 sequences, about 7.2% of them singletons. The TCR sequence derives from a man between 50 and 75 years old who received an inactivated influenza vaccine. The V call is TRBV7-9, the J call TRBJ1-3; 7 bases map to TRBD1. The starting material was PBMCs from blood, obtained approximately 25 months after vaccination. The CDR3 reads CASSGGQLLRSGNTIYF. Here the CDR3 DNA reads TGTGCCAGCAGCGGGGGACAGCTCCTTCGCTCTGGAAACACCATATATTTT.